A single sample gave rise to the 6 T cell receptor beta chains below, sequenced in a study of a mutant IDH1 vaccine in newly diagnosed glioma. Their antigens remain unidentified. Regarding time point: week 47, end of study. It was 300 ug of mutant IDH1 20-mer peptide that made up each vaccine dose, given with topical imiquimod. Clones were sequenced by immunoSEQ multiplex PCR, and TCRdb holds only the in-frame ones, with some missing. Of around 50,000 clones in the sample, 84% are singletons; the top ten hold under 4.5%. Sequencing was performed on PBMCs, taken from a glioma patient whose treatment included an IDH1 peptide vaccine. Receptor source: a woman in her 30s with glioma. Some clones in this sample may be carry-over from other donors' samples.

The chain links TRBV18 to TRBJ1-2; no definite D call. The V end lost 5 bases, the J end lost 1 base, and 11 bases lay between the germline ends. Germline values: CDR1 KGHSH, CDR2 LQKENI. CDR3 length equals 14 residues. CDR3 nucleotide sequence: TGTGCCAGCTCAGTTTCGACGGTTAACTATGGCTACACCTTC. It encodes CASSVSTVNYGYTF.

V gene TRBV28 combines with J gene TRBJ1-2; D unresolved. CDR1 is MDHEN and CDR2 is SYDVKM in the germline V gene. This CDR3 is 13 amino acids long. V was trimmed by 2 bases and J by 4 bases, leaving 8 bases between them. CDR3 in DNA: TGTGCCAGCAGTTTACGTAAAGCCTATGGCTACACCTTC. This gives the protein CASSLRKAYGYTF.

The chain employs TRBV27 and TRBJ1-1; D is perhaps TRBD1 (5 bases). The CDR3 sequence is 13 residues long. Trimming took off 5 bases at V and 1 base at J, with 8 bases between the two ends. CDR1 and CDR2 (germline): MNHEY, SMNVEV (reference sequence). CDR3 protein: CASSITGNTEAFF. The CDR3 bases are TGTGCCAGCAGTATTACAGGGAACACTGAAGCTTTCTTT.

The count of this clone is one. This chain links TRBV25-1 with TRBJ1-1; a possible D gene is TRBD1 (5 bases). The CDR3 spans 16 residues. V was shortened by 1 base and J by 0 bases, with 12 bases between the two germline ends. Germline V gives CDR1 MGHDK, CDR2 SYGVNS. The CDR3 nucleotides read TGTGCCAGCAGTGAATCGGCGGGACGGATGAACACTGAAGCTTTCTTT. It specifies CASSESAGRMNTEAFF.

This chain uses TRBV19 with TRBJ1-5, with 8 bases that match TRBD1. The V and J ends lost 7 bases and 6 bases, in that order; junction bases with no gene match: 8. CDR1 and CDR2 from the germline V gene are LNHDA and SQIVND (reference sequence). CDR3 length equals 14 residues. CDR3 nucleotides: TGTGCCAGTACCCAGGGGGCAAAAGGTCAGCCCCAGCATTTT. The encoded protein is CASTQGAKGQPQHF.

This rearrangement joins TRBV7-9 to TRBJ1-4; possibly TRBD1 for D (6 bases). Germline loops: CDR1 SEHNR, CDR2 FQNEAQ (reference sequence). The CDR3 loop spans 14 amino acids. The V end was cut by 4 bases, the J end by 4 bases, with 10 bases between. The CDR3 coding sequence is TGTGCCAGCAGCTCAGGGGCCGGTAATGAAAAACTGTTTTTT. It translates to CASSSGAGNEKLFF.